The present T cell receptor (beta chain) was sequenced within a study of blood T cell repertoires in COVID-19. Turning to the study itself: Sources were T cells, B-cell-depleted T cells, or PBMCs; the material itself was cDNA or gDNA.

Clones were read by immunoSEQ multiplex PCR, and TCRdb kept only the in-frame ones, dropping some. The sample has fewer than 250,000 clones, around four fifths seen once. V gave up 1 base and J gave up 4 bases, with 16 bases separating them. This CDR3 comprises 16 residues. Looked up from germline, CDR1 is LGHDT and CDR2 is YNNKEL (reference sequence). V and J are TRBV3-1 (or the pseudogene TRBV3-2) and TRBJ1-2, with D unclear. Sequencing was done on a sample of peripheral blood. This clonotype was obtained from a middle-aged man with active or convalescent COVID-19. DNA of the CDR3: TGTGCCAGCAGCCAAGGGGTCGGAGGTCTAGGCTATGGCTACACCTTC. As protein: CASSQGVGGLGYGYTF.